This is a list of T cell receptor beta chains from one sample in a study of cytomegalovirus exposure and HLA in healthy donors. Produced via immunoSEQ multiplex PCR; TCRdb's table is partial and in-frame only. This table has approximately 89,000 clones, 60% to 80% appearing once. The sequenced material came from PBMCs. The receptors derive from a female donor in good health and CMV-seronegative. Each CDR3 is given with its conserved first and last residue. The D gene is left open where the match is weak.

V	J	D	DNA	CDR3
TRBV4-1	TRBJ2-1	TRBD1	TGCGCCAGCAGCCAACCCGGACAGGAAAATGAGCAGTTCTTC	CASSQPGQENEQFF
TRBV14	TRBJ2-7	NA	TGTGCCAGCAGCCGAGGTTTCGTGGGCTACGAGCAGTACTTC	CASSRGFVGYEQYF
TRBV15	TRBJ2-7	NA	TGTGCCACCAGCAGAGATGGTAACTTTTACGAGCAGTACTTC	CATSRDGNFYEQYF
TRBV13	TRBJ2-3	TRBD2	TGTGCCAGCAGCCTTGGGACTAGCGGCACAGATACGCAGTATTTT	CASSLGTSGTDTQYF
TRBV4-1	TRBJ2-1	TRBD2	TGCGCCAGCAGCCAGAGGGAGGGAGTAGATGGTGAGCAGTTCTTC	CASSQREGVDGEQFF
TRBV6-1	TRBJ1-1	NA	TGTGCCAGCAGTATTCAGGGCGGGGAGACTGAAGCTTTCTTT	CASSIQGGETEAFF
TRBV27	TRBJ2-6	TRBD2	TGTGCCAGCAGTTTCCTAGCGGGGGCAGGGGCCAACGTCCTGACTTTC	CASSFLAGAGANVLTF
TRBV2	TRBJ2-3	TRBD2	TGTGCCAGCAAAGGCGGGGGAACAGATACGCAGTATTTT	CASKGGGTDTQYF
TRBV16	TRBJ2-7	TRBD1	TGTGCCAGCAGCCACCGGACAGGGGGCAGGTACGAGCAGTACTTC	CASSHRTGGRYEQYF
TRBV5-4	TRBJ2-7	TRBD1	TGTGCCAGCAGCTCAGGGACAGCTGAGCAGTACTTC	CASSSGTAEQYF
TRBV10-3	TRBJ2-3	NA	TGTGCCATCAGTGAAGGGATGGGAGGTAGATTGGCAGCAGATACGCAGTATTTT	CAISEGMGGRLAADTQYF
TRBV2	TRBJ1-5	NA	TGTGCCAGCAGTGACAGCCGACAGTTCATATATCAGCCCCAGCATTTT	CASSDSRQFIYQPQHF
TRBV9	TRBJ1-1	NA	TGTGCCAGCACCCCGGGGGTGATGAACACTGAAGCTTTCTTT	CASTPGVMNTEAFF
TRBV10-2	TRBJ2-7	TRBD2	TGCGCCAGCAGTGCGGTAGTAGCGGGGGGGTTTCGTTCCTACGAGCAGTACTTC	CASSAVVAGGFRSYEQYF
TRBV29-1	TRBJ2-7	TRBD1	TGCAGCGCCCAGACAGGGGTGGGTCGCGAGCAGTACTTC	CSAQTGVGREQYF
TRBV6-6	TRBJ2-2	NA	TGTGCCAGCAGTTCCCAGGGTTTCGGGGAGCTGTTTTTT	CASSSQGFGELFF
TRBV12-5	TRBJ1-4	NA	TGTGCTAGTGGTTTGGCCCCCGGGGTCCAACCTGCAACTAATGAAAAACTGTTTTTT	CASGLAPGVQPATNEKLFF